This note documents a single TCR beta chain sequence. Its antigen remains unidentified. Repertoires were generated with immunoSEQ multiplex PCR, while TCRdb's copy carries only in-frame clones and drops some. The table has tens of thousands of clones, about 80% seen once. This entry belongs to a study of PD-1 blockade in classical Hodgkin lymphoma. Study details: Every 2 weeks, patients had 3 mg/kg nivolumab intravenously. The study's findings and limits: Why repertoires differed is undefined; disease activity or prior therapy possibly contributed. Similar baseline diversity was found in complete responders and newly diagnosed patients. Significant TCR diversity gains by C4D1 occurred in CD4+ but not CD8+ cells.

Time point defined: cycle 4 day 1 (C4D1), after 5 to 7 weeks of nivolumab. Each of the patients experienced relapse following autologous stem cell transplantation, and their brentuximab vedotin exposure differed. CDR3 size: 16 residues. Germline V gene data show CDR1 as SGHKS and CDR2 as YYEKEE (reference sequence). J gave up 2 bases and V 1 base, and 7 bases lay outside the gene matches. The sequence was obtained from a human donor with classical Hodgkin lymphoma. The chain recombines TRBV5-5 with TRBJ2-5; 8 bases line up with TRBD2. Sequenced material: peripheral blood mononuclear cells (PBMCs), taken before the fourth cycle of nivolumab. CDR3 protein: CASSLSPTSGQETQYF. Written as DNA, the CDR3 is TGTGCCAGCAGCTTGTCACCTACTAGCGGTCAAGAGACCCAGTACTTC.